This section outlines one T cell receptor beta chain sequence together with its context. It lacks a known antigen. The record has no base qualities; no much larger clone is one base away. The sample comes from a study of T cell changes during pregnancy in multiple sclerosis (dated 2019 in TCRdb). For the wider study: In women with multiple sclerosis, the researchers looked at how the T cell repertoire shifted as pregnancy progressed.

Based on the germline V gene, the CDR1 and CDR2 sequences are SQVTM and ANQGSEA. The V and J ends are trimmed by 6 bases and 0 bases, leaving 12 bases between them. The CDR3 starts with the cysteine, ends with the phenylalanine, and has 13 residues. Just CDR3 DNA is preserved here, 39 bases in frame from base 1. Library preparation was by the immunoSEQ multiplex PCR assay. Entries here come from immuneACCESS through TCRdb and include only in-frame sequences with V and J called. Some clones fail to appear in such tables; in the studies checked, an unresolved V gene covers under half of the shortfall, and the cause of the remainder is unknown. This sample gives more than 30,000 clones in total; just under 95% of them show up just once. 6.5% to 9.5% of the sample belongs to the ten largest clones.

Rearrangement joined TRBV29-1 to TRBJ2-7; TRBD1 is possibly the D segment (6 matching bases). This receptor was obtained from a female donor with multiple sclerosis, enrolled in a pregnancy study. This specimen consisted of CD8+ T cells from peripheral blood mononuclear cells, obtained in the third trimester of pregnancy. CDR3 loop: CSVELDSSYEQYF. The DNA reads as follows: TGCAGCGTGGAGTTGGACAGCTCCTACGAGCAGTACTTC.